A single sample gave rise to the 27 T cell receptor beta chains below, sequenced in a study of CD8+CD57+ T cells in acquired aplastic anemia listed by TCRdb under 2018. Flow cytometry had shown CD8+CD57+ cell expansion in the patients selected for sequencing. The reads were generated on an Illumina HiSeq 2000. Genomic DNA was used as template for profiling of TCR beta VDJ combinations and CDR3 sequences. The public reads were reanalyzed by TCRdb: fastp trimming at Q25, MiXCR alignment, in-frame beta chains only. Each record represents a unique CDR3 protein, reported with the most common genes and DNA among its rows. The table for this sample lists under 350,000 distinct CDR3 sequences; under 65% of them were counted only once. The ten largest clones add up to 1% to 1.5% of the sample. Sequenced material: sorted CD4+, CD8+, or CD8+CD57+ T cells (not recorded which) from PBMCs. The source is a human donor with aplastic anemia.

This clonotype came up many times. The chain has TRBV6-1 and TRBJ2-1; 10 nucleotides agree with TRBD2. The germline V gene has CDR1 MNHNS and CDR2 SASEGT. V was pared by 2 bases and J by 4 bases, with 11 bases of the junction left unmatched. The CDR3 extends over 18 amino acids. CDR3 nucleotides: TGTGCCAGCAGTGAATCCGCTAGCGGGAGAAGCTGGTACAATGAGCAGTTCTTC. This gives the protein CASSESASGRSWYNEQFF.

Ten or more counts support this clonotype. The rearrangement uses TRBV5-1 and TRBJ2-3, with 9 bases identical to TRBD1. From germline, CDR1 is SGHRS and CDR2 YFSETQ. After removal of 4 bases from V and 6 bases from J, the junction contained 9 bases not matched to a gene. The CDR3 loop spans 15 amino acids. The CDR3 coding sequence is TGCGCCAGCAGCCAACAGGGGGCGTTTATGGATACGCAGTATTTT. Its translation is CASSQQGAFMDTQYF. The entire variable domain, with the rest obtained from reference TRBV5-1 and TRBJ2-3, is as follows: KAGVTQTPRYLIKTRGQQVTLSCSPISGHRSVSWYQQTPGQGLQFLFEYFSETQRNKGNFPGRFSGRQFSNSRSEMNVSTLELGDSALYLCASSQQGAFMDTQYFGPGTRLTVL.

The V gene is TRBV5-8, the J gene TRBJ2-1, with D unclear. Germline assignment: CDR1 SGHTS and CDR2 YDEGEE. This CDR3 is built from 14 residues. Trimming removed 4 bases at V and 8 bases at J, with 16 bases between. The CDR3 spells CASSQEIHRHEQFF. The DNA of the CDR3 is TGTGCCAGCAGCCAAGAGATCCACCGCCATGAGCAGTTCTTC.

A few counts support this clonotype. CDR3 protein: CATSDQGRQGTGELFF. For the CDR3, the DNA is TGTGCCACCAGTGATCAAGGCAGGCAGGGGACCGGGGAGCTGTTTTTT. The rearrangement joins TRBV24-1 to TRBJ2-2, with a weak D call TRBD1 (6 bases). Trimming stripped 3 bases from V and 5 bases from J, with 15 bases between. This CDR3 has 16 amino acids. The germline V gene encodes CDR1 KGHDR and CDR2 SFDVKD.

The V call is TRBV7-9, the J call TRBJ2-2, with no clear D. Germline CDR1 SEHNR, CDR2 FQNEAQ (reference sequence). The germline V and J ends were trimmed by 3 bases and 4 bases, with 12 bases remaining between them. The CDR3 has 15 residues. The CDR3: CASSLASQSTGELFF. For the CDR3, the DNA is TGTGCCAGCAGCTTGGCCAGTCAGAGCACCGGGGAGCTGTTTTTT.

This rearrangement joins TRBV9 to TRBJ1-6, with 10 bases lining up with TRBD1. Germline values: CDR1 SGDLS, CDR2 YYNGEE. V lost 3 bases and J lost 12; bases outside the gene matches: 9. The CDR3 spans 15 residues. CDR3 sequence: CASSATGGTGEPLHF. The CDR3 nucleotides are TGTGCCAGCAGCGCCACGGGGGGGACAGGGGAACCCCTCCACTTT. Based on the CDR3 plus reference TRBV9 and TRBJ1-6, the full variable domain is DSGVTQTPKHLITATGQRVTLRCSPRSGDLSVYWYQQSLDQGLQFLIQYYNGEERAKGNILERFSAQQFPDLHSELNLSSLELGDSALYFCASSATGGTGEPLHFGNGTRLTVT.

The chain uses TRBV16 and TRBJ1-2, with unresolved D. The CDR3 extends over 12 amino acids. The V gene's germline CDR1 is KGHSY and CDR2 FQNENV. V lost 0 bases, J lost 4 bases, and 3 bases lay in between. CDR3 nucleotide sequence: TGTGCCAGCAGCCAATCTCCCTATGGCTACACCTTC. Amino acids: CASSQSPYGYTF.

The chain links TRBV7-9 to TRBJ2-5; no clear D gene. The ends were cut back, 3 bases at V and 7 bases at J, with 12 bases in the middle. Germline values: CDR1 SEHNR, CDR2 FQNEAQ (reference sequence). This CDR3 contains 13 residues. The CDR3 sequence: CASSLEGSGTQYF. In DNA, the CDR3 is TGTGCCAGCAGCTTGGAAGGGTCTGGGACCCAGTACTTC.

This clonotype has only a few counts. The rearrangement joins TRBV5-4 to TRBJ1-2, with 7 bases lining up with TRBD1. The CDR3 sequence is 14 residues long. The V gene end was trimmed by 5 bases and the J gene end by 5 bases; junction bases not matched to a gene: 9. Germline CDR1 is SGHNT and CDR2 is YYREEE (reference sequence). CDR3 nucleotide sequence: TGTGCCAGCAGATATACAGGGGTTGGTTATGGCTACACCTTC. It is translated as CASRYTGVGYGYTF.

In its sample, this clonotype was seen many times. J is TRBJ2-5 and V is TRBV15, with 9 bases aligning to TRBD1. V lost 5 bases and J lost 4; bases outside the gene matches: 8. There are 15 residues in the CDR3. Germline V gene data show CDR1 as LNHNV and CDR2 as YYDKDF (reference sequence). CDR3 protein: CATSSTTGGGETQYF. The CDR3 nucleotides read TGTGCCACCAGCTCAACGACAGGGGGGGGAGAGACCCAGTACTTC.

The chain combines TRBV29-1 with TRBJ2-3, with unresolved D. V was trimmed by 6 bases and J by 0 bases, leaving 10 bases between them. The CDR3 is 13 amino acids. The germline V gene encodes CDR1 SQVTM and CDR2 ANQGSEA. CDR3 DNA: TGCAGCGTAACTTTCGGGAGCACAGATACGCAGTATTTT. Translating it yields CSVTFGSTDTQYF.

V and J are TRBV6-5 and TRBJ1-6, with 7 bases matching TRBD1. In germline, CDR1 is MNHEY, CDR2 SVGAGI. This CDR3 is built from 17 residues. Trimming took 1 base from V and 4 from J; bases not matched to a gene: 7. The CDR3 nucleotides read TGTGCCAGCAGTTACTATCCCCAGGGGGGATATAATTCACCCCTCCACTTT. It yields the protein CASSYYPQGGYNSPLHF.

CDR3 nucleotide sequence: TGTGCCAGCAGCGTAGGACTAGCGGGGCTGAATGAGCAGTTCTTC. Amino acid sequence: CASSVGLAGLNEQFF. V and J are TRBV9 and TRBJ2-1, with 11 bases matching TRBD2. Germline V gene lookup returns CDR1 SGDLS and CDR2 YYNGEE. V trimming: 0 bases; J trimming: 7 bases; junction bases outside the gene matches: 3. The CDR3 consists of 15 residues.

This clonotype was seen many times. The chain uses TRBV10-2 and TRBJ2-2, with 7 nucleotides matching TRBD2. This CDR3 spans 15 amino acids. V shed 8 bases and J 4 bases; nucleotides not matched to a gene: 10. Germline CDR1 is WSHSY and CDR2 is SAAADI. CDR3 sequence (DNA): TGCGCCAGCTGGAGTGGGAGGGTAGGCACCGGGGAGCTGTTTTTT. The encoded protein is CASWSGRVGTGELFF.

This clonotype was found once. This chain connects TRBV20-1 to TRBJ1-2, with 7 bases identical to TRBD1. The V gene end was trimmed by 0 bases and the J gene end by 7 bases; junction bases not matched to a gene: 11. The CDR3 is 15 amino acids. Per germline, CDR1 DFQATT and CDR2 SNEGSKA (reference sequence). The CDR3 region is CSARDLQGSTSGYTF. Here the CDR3 DNA reads TGCAGTGCTAGAGATCTACAGGGGTCGACCTCTGGCTACACCTTC.

This clonotype has ten or more counts. The chain uses TRBV2 and TRBJ2-1, with 11 bases that match TRBD2. V trimming: 6 bases; J trimming: 8 bases; junction bases outside the gene matches: 6. CDR3 size: 14 residues. Germline V gene lookup returns CDR1 SNHLY and CDR2 FYNNEI. In nucleotides, the CDR3 is TGTGCCAGCAGACGACTAGCGGGGCTCTATGAGCAGTTCTTC. Translation: CASRRLAGLYEQFF.

The sample holds a few counts of this clonotype. The rearrangement joins TRBV19 to TRBJ2-6; D not certain. Germline V gene lookup returns CDR1 LNHDA and CDR2 SQIVND (reference sequence). V was clipped by 3 bases and J by 0 bases, with 15 bases between them. This CDR3 spans 18 amino acids. The CDR3 bases are TGTGCCAGTAGTATGGGTTTTGGCAGACTCTCTGGGGCCAACGTCCTGACTTTC. It codes for CASSMGFGRLSGANVLTF.

The chain employs TRBV20-1 and TRBJ2-3; 8 bases map to TRBD2. CDR3 length: 14 residues. After removal of 7 bases from V and 2 bases from J, the junction contained 8 bases not matched to a gene. Germline V lookup: CDR1 DFQATT, CDR2 SNEGSKA (reference sequence). The CDR3 DNA reads TGCAGTGGCCCACTAGCGGTACTCACAGATACGCAGTATTTT. Translating it yields CSGPLAVLTDTQYF.

The chain recombines TRBV7-2 with TRBJ2-2; 7 bases are shared with TRBD2. V was clipped by 2 bases and J by 7 bases; unmatched bases: 10. This CDR3 has 16 amino acids. Germline CDR1 is SGHTA and CDR2 is FQGNSA. In nucleotides, the CDR3 is TGTGCCAGCAGCTTATATGCCCGACTAGCTAACGGGGAGCTGTTTTTT. It yields the protein CASSLYARLANGELFF.

This clonotype has ten or more counts. DNA for the CDR3: TGTGCCAGCAGCGTAGGCGGAGCGGGGGGGTACAATGAGCAGTTCTTC. It specifies CASSVGGAGGYNEQFF. This chain joins TRBV9 and TRBJ2-1; 10 positions agree with TRBD2. V lost 0 bases and J lost 4; bases outside the gene matches: 4. The CDR3 sequence is 16 residues long. The V gene's germline CDR1 is SGDLS and CDR2 YYNGEE.

This clonotype was observed a single time. The rearrangement joins TRBV5-6 to TRBJ1-4, with TRBD1 as a possible D gene (5 bases). Germline V lookup: CDR1 SGHDT, CDR2 YYEEEE. Trimming cost V 4 bases and J 8 bases, with 12 bases left between them. CDR3 length: 13 amino acids. The CDR3 sequence: CASSPQGEEKLFF. The CDR3 coding sequence is TGTGCCAGCAGCCCCCAAGGGGAGGAAAAACTGTTTTTT.

This clonotype was counted ten times or more. J is TRBJ2-7 and V is TRBV20-1; D is uncertain. The CDR3 has 15 amino acids. Germline V gene lookup returns CDR1 DFQATT and CDR2 SNEGSKA (reference sequence). With 0 bases removed from V and 4 bases from J, the gap between germline ends came to 16 bases. This CDR3 reads CSARDWQGKVYEQYF. CDR3 nucleotide sequence: TGCAGTGCTAGAGATTGGCAAGGGAAAGTGTACGAGCAGTACTTC.

This clonotype has only one observation. This chain joins TRBV7-9 and TRBJ2-5, with D perhaps TRBD2 (6 bases). V was pared by 6 bases and J by 2 bases, with 13 bases between. The germline V gene has CDR1 SEHNR and CDR2 FQNEAQ (reference sequence). This CDR3 spans 14 amino acids. In DNA form, the CDR3 reads TGTGCCAGCAGTCGGGGGACCCCACAAGAGACCCAGTACTTC. It is translated as CASSRGTPQETQYF.

The CDR3 bases are TGTGCCAGTGGCAGGGGACAGGTGAACACTGAAGCTTTCTTT. Translating gives CASGRGQVNTEAFF. The chain employs TRBV7-9 and TRBJ1-1; 8 nucleotides agree with TRBD1. Germline V gives CDR1 SEHNR, CDR2 FQNEAQ (reference sequence). The CDR3 has 14 residues. Germline trimming cut 9 bases from V and 0 bases from J; bases unmatched to any gene: 6.

The rearrangement joins TRBV7-6 to TRBJ2-7, with D possibly TRBD2 on 5 matching bases. V shed 2 bases and J shed 6 bases, with 17 bases lying between them. This CDR3 has 15 residues. Germline-derived CDR1 and CDR2 are SGHVS and FNYEAQ. This chain's CDR3 is CASSLLGLGKGEQYF. For the CDR3, the DNA is TGTGCCAGCAGCTTACTCGGGCTCGGGAAGGGCGAGCAGTACTTC.

The chain carries TRBV7-9 and TRBJ2-7; 13 bases fit TRBD2. CDR1 is SEHNR and CDR2 is FQNEAQ in the germline V gene (reference sequence). This CDR3 has 18 amino acids. V lost 6 bases, J lost 0 bases, and 11 bases stayed unmatched. Written as DNA, the CDR3 is TGTGCCAGCAGTTTTCCGACTAGCGGGAGGACTAGCTCCTACGAGCAGTACTTC. Its protein is CASSFPTSGRTSSYEQYF.

About this clonotype: The germline gene is not matched at one end of the junction; a read error may be the cause. V gene TRBV5-8 combines with J gene TRBJ2-7; 8 bases are a match to TRBD2. The CDR3 sequence is 15 residues long. Germline V gene lookup returns CDR1 SGHTS and CDR2 YDEGEE. CDR3 coding DNA: TGCGCCAGCAGCCGGGGGGGGGATACCCCCTACAAGCAGTACTTC. It yields the protein CASSRGGDTPYKQYF. Drawing the rest from reference TRBV5-8 and TRBJ2-7, the complete variable domain is EAGVTQSPTHLIKTRGQQATLRCSPISGHTSVYWYQQALGLGLQFLLWYDEGEERNRGNFPPRFSGRQFPNYSSELNVNALELEDSALYLCASSRGGDTPYKQYFGPGTRLTVT.